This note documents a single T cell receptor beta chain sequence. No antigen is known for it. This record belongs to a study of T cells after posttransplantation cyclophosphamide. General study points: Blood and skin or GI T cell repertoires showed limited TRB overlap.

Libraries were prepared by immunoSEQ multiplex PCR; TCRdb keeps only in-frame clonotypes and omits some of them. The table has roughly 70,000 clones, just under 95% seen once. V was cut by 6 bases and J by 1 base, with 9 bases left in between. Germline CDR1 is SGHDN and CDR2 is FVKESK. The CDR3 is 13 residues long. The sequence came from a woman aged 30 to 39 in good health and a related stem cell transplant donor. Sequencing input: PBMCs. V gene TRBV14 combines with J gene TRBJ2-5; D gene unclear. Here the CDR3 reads CASRRSSQETQYF. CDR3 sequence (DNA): TGTGCCAGCAGGCGTAGTTCCCAAGAGACCCAGTACTTC.